This TCR beta chain was sequenced in a study of T cell changes during pregnancy in multiple sclerosis. Measured with immunoSEQ multiplex PCR; TCRdb has only the in-frame clones, and not every one. The data contain tens of thousands of clones, about nine tenths of them singletons. This clonotype originated in a female donor with multiple sclerosis, enrolled in a pregnancy study. Source: CD4+ T cells from peripheral blood mononuclear cells, taken in the second trimester of pregnancy.

This CDR3 reads CASSRQGYYGYTF. CDR3 DNA: TGTGCCAGCAGCCGACAGGGGTACTATGGCTACACCTTC. The gene calls are TRBV27 and TRBJ1-2; 8 bases agree with TRBD1. Germline V gives CDR1 MNHEY, CDR2 SMNVEV (reference sequence). This CDR3 contains 13 residues. V lost 6 bases, J lost 3 bases, and 3 bases stayed unmatched.